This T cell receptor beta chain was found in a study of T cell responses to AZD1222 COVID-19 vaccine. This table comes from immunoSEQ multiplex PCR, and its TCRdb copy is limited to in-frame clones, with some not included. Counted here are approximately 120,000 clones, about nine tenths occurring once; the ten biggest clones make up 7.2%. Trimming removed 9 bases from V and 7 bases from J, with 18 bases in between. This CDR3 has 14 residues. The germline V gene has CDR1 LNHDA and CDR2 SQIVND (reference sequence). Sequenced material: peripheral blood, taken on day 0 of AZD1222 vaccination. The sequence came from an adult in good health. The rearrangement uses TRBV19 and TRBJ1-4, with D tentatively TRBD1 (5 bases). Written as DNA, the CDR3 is TGTGCCAGCGGGGGAAGAAGAAGACGTGAAAAACTGTTTTTT. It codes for CASGGRRRREKLFF.